This paragraph reports one T cell receptor beta chain. No antigen is known for it. The CDR3 covers 15 residues. Per the germline V gene, CDR1 is SNHLY and CDR2 is FYNNEI. Germline trimming cut 6 bases from V and 3 bases from J; bases unmatched to any gene: 7. Following RNA extraction, reverse transcription yielded cDNA that acted as the sequencing template. Data came from immunoSEQ multiplex PCR; TCRdb stores just in-frame clones and leaves some out. The table records tens of thousands of clones, roughly 96% of them present only once. The data were taken from a study of CD8+ T cells in alopecia areata. Notes on the study in general: Relative to mice, TCR sharing across patients was less clear, a difference possibly HLA-related.

The genes are TRBV2 and TRBJ2-1; 8 bases are shared with TRBD2. The receptor was isolated from a human donor with alopecia areata. Sequenced here: CD8+ T cells sorted from blood, sampled at week 0. The CDR3 sequence is CASRSGGGHYNEQFF. CDR3 bases: TGTGCCAGCAGGTCTGGCGGGGGGCACTACAATGAGCAGTTCTTC.